These 3 T cell receptor beta chains were sequenced from one sample in a study of cytomegalovirus exposure and HLA in healthy donors. In the PCR, 60 Vbeta and 13 Jbeta primers were used. Libraries were prepared by immunoSEQ multiplex PCR; TCRdb keeps only in-frame clonotypes and omits some of them. The sample contains some 67,000 clones, 65% to 85% of which appear only once. Sequenced input: PBMCs. These receptors came from a woman in her 30s in good health and CMV-seronegative.

The sample holds one count of this clone. The rearrangement links TRBV6-1 to TRBJ2-5; the D gene is possibly TRBD2 (5 bases). The J call may not be correct, given that the DNA end is closer to TRBJ2-7. This CDR3 is 15 amino acids long. Per the germline V gene, CDR1 is MNHNS and CDR2 is SASEGT. CDR3 coding DNA: TGTGCCAGCAGCCAGACTCCGAGGGACTCCTACGAGCAGTACTTC. Its protein product is CASSQTPRDSYEQYF.

The gene calls are TRBV18 and TRBJ1-1, with D unclear. This CDR3 has 12 residues. The V end lost 3 bases, the J end lost 7 bases, and 9 bases lay between the germline ends. CDR1 KGHSH and CDR2 LQKENI come from the germline V gene. CDR3 bases: TGTGCCAGCTCACCGGGCATAGATGAAGCTTTCTTT. This encodes CASSPGIDEAFF.

The chain carries TRBV28 and TRBJ1-2; tentative D call: TRBD1 (5 bases). The CDR3 contains 14 residues. Trimming cost V 2 bases and J 4 bases, with 11 bases left between them. Per the germline V gene, CDR1 is MDHEN and CDR2 is SYDVKM. Here the CDR3 DNA reads TGTGCCAGCAGTTTACGGCGGGGCGGCTATGGCTACACCTTC. Residues: CASSLRRGGYGYTF.